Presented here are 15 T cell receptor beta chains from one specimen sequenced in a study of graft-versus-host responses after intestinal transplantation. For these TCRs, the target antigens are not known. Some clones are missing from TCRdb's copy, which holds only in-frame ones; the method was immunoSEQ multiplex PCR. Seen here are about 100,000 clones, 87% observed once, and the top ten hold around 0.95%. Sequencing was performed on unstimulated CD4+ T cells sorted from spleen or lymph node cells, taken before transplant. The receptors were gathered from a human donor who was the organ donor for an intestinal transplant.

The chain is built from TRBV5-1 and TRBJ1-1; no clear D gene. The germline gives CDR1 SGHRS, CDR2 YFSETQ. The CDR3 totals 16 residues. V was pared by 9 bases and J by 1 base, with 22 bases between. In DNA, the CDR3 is TGCGCCAACCCGCCCGATAAGACGCGGCAGAACACTGAAGCTTTCTTT. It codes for CANPPDKTRQNTEAFF.

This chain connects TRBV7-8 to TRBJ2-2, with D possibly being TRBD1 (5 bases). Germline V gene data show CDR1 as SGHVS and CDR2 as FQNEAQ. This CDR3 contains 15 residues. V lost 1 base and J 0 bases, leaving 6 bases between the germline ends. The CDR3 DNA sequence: TGTGCCAGCAGCTTAGGGGGCGCGAACACCGGGGAGCTGTTTTTT. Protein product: CASSLGGANTGELFF.

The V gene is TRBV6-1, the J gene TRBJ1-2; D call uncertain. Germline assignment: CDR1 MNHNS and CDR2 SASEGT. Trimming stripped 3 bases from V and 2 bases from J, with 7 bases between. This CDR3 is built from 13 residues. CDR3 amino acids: CASSEYPNYGYTF. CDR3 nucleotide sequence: TGTGCCAGCAGTGAGTACCCCAACTATGGCTACACCTTC.

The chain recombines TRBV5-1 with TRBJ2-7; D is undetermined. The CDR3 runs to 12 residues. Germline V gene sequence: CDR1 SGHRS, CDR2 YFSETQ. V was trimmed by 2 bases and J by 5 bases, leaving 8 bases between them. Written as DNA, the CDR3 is TGCGCCAGCAGCTTTCCGGGCAACGAGCAGTACTTC. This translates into CASSFPGNEQYF.

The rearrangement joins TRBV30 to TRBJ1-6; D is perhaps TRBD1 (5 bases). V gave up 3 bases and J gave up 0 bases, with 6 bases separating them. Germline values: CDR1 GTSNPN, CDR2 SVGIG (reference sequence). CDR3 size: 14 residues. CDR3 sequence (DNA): TGTGCCTGGAGCCAGGGCTCCTATAATTCACCCCTCCACTTT. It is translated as CAWSQGSYNSPLHF.

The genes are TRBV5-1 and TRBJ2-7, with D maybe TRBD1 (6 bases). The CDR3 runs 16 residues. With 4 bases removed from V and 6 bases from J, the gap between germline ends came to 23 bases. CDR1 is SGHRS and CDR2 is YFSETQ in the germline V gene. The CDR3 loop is CASSTKQGSPPFEQYF. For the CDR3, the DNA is TGCGCCAGCAGCACCAAACAGGGTTCCCCTCCCTTCGAGCAGTACTTC.

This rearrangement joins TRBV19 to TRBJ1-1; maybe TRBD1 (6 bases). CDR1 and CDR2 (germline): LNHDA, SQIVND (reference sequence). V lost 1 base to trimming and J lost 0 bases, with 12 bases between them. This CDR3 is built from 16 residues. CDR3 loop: CASSIGTVYMNTEAFF. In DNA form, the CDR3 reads TGTGCCAGTAGTATAGGGACAGTCTATATGAACACTGAAGCTTTCTTT.

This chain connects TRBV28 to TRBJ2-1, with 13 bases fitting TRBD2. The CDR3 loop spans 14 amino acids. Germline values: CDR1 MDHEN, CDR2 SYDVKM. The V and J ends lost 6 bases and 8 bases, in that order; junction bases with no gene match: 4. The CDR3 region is CASRPGLAGHEQFF. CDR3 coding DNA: TGTGCCAGCAGACCGGGACTAGCGGGGCATGAGCAGTTCTTC.

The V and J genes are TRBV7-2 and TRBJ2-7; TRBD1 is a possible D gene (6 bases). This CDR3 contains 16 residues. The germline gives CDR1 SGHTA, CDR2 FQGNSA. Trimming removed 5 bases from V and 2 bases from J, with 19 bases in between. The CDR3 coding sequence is TGTGCCAGCAGCCCGGGCGGTGGGACAAAAACCTACGAGCAGTACTTC. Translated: CASSPGGGTKTYEQYF.

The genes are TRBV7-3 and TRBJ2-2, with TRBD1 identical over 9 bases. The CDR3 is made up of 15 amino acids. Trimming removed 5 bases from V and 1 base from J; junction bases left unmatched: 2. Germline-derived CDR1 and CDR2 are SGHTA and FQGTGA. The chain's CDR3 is CASSLGQGNTGELFF. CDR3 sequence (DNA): TGTGCCAGCAGCCTGGGACAGGGGAACACCGGGGAGCTGTTTTTT.

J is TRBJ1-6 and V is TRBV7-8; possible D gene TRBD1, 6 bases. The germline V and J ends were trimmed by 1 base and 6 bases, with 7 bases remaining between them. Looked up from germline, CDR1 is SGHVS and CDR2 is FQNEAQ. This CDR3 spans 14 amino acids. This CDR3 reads CASSLGQVNSPLHF. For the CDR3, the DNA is TGTGCCAGCAGCTTAGGACAGGTTAATTCACCCCTCCACTTT.

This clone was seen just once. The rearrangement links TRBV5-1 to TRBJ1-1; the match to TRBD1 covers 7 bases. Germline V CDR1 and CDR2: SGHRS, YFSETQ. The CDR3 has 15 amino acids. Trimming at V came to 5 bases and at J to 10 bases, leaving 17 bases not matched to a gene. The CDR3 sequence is CASRPGTEAFRLAFF. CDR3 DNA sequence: TGCGCCAGCAGACCAGGGACAGAAGCTTTTAGGTTAGCTTTCTTT.

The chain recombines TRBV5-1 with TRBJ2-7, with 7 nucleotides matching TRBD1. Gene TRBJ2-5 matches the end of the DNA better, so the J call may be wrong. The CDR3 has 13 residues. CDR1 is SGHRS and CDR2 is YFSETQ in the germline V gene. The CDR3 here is CASNYRGEETQYF. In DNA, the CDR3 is TGCGCCAGCAACTACAGGGGAGAAGAGACCCAGTACTTC.

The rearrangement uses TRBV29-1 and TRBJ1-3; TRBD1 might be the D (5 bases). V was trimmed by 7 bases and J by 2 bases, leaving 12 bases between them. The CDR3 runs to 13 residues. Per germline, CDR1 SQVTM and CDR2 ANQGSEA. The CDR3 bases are TGCAGCGCCTGCGTGGGGGCTGGAAACACCATATATTTT. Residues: CSACVGAGNTIYF.

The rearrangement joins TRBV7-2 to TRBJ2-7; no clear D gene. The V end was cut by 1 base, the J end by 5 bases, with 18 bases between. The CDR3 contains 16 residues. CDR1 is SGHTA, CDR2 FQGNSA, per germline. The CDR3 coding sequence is TGTGCCAGCAGCTTAGAGAGGAAGGGCGGATCCGACGAGCAGTACTTC. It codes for CASSLERKGGSDEQYF.